These 15 T cell receptor beta chains originate from one sample sequenced in a study of blood T cells in healthy people across ages. A second PCR, run for roughly 7 to 11 cycles, used a sample-barcoded 5' primer plus a J-beta primer mix. TCRdb redid the calling of the 5' RACE reads with MiXCR, one entry per CDR3 protein. The sample includes about a million distinct CDR3 sequences, around 54% of them seen just once. Sample: blood. Receptors originate from a woman aged 55-70 years in good health.

In the case of this clonotype: An end of the junction differs from the germline gene, which may be a read error. The chain links TRBV7-3 to TRBJ2-3; D gene unclear. Germline-derived CDR1 and CDR2 are SGHTA and FQGTGA. CDR3 size: 14 residues. The CDR3 sequence is CASGLTTQDAGQYF. As DNA, the CDR3 is TGTGCCAGCGGCTTAACGACGCAGGACGCAGGACAGTATTTT.

This clonotype was recorded a few times. This rearrangement joins TRBV4-1 to TRBJ2-7; either TRBD1 or TRBD2 may fit D (5 bases each). Between the trimmed V and J ends, which lost 4 bases and 4 bases, there was a span of 14 bases. The CDR3 runs to 14 residues. Germline CDR1 MGHRA, CDR2 YSYEKL. The CDR3 bases are TGCGCCAGCAGCCCAGTAGGCAGGGAGTACGAGCAGTACTTC. Amino acids: CASSPVGREYEQYF.

The CDR3 nucleotides read TGTGCCAGCAGTTCTCCTAGCGGGAGGGCCGCGGGGAGCTCCTACAATGAGCAGTTCTTC. Encoded protein: CASSSPSGRAAGSSYNEQFF. The V and J genes are TRBV27 and TRBJ2-1, with 12 bases matching TRBD2. J was trimmed by 0 bases and V by 4 bases; bases with no gene match: 13. The CDR3 totals 20 residues. Germline lookup yields CDR1 MNHEY and CDR2 SMNVEV (reference sequence).

This clonotype came up a few times. The rearrangement joins TRBV27 to TRBJ2-7; tentatively, D is TRBD1 (5 bases). This CDR3 is built from 13 residues. Germline assignment: CDR1 MNHEY and CDR2 SMNVEV (reference sequence). V lost 3 bases to trimming and J lost 1 base, with 7 bases between them. The CDR3 DNA reads as TGTGCCAGCAGTTTCCCAGGGTCCTACGAGCAGTACTTC. This translates into CASSFPGSYEQYF.

The J gene is TRBJ2-1, the V gene TRBV5-1, with 10 bases fitting TRBD2. This CDR3 spans 15 amino acids. The germline V gene encodes CDR1 SGHRS and CDR2 YFSETQ. V gave up 0 bases and J gave up 9 bases; unmatched junction bases: 6. The chain's CDR3 is CASSLESSGGPEQFF. The CDR3 region has the DNA TGCGCCAGCAGCTTGGAGTCTAGCGGGGGCCCTGAGCAGTTCTTC.

The chain employs TRBV6-2 or TRBV6-3 and TRBJ2-1; 7 nucleotides match TRBD2. The CDR3 extends over 15 amino acids. Germline V gives CDR1 MNHEY, CDR2 SVGEGT. V dropped 7 bases and J dropped 7; count of bases not matched to a gene: 13. CDR3 sequence (DNA): TGTGCCAGCAATCCCGGGACTACGGGATATAATGAGCAGTTCTTC. Translation: CASNPGTTGYNEQFF.

In this sample, this clonotype turned up many times. The chain joins TRBV3-1 to TRBJ1-6; 10 bases line up with TRBD1. The V and J ends lost 2 bases and 7 bases, in that order; junction bases with no gene match: 5. There are 16 residues in the CDR3. Germline V CDR1 and CDR2: LGHDT, YNNKEL (reference sequence). CDR3 DNA: TGTGCCAGCAGCCAAATGGACAGGGGGGAGAATTCACCCCTCCACTTT. Its protein is CASSQMDRGENSPLHF. Filled out from reference TRBV3-1 and TRBJ1-6, the complete variable domain reads DTAVSQTPKYLVTQMGNDKSIKCEQNLGHDTMYWYKQDSKKFLKIMFSYNNKELIINETVPNRFSPKSPDKAHLNLHINSLELGDSAVYFCASSQMDRGENSPLHFGNGTRLTVT.

The V gene is TRBV6-2 or TRBV6-3, the J gene TRBJ1-2; D gene uncertain. The CDR3 is 13 residues long. The germline CDR1 and CDR2 sequences are MNHEY and SVGEGT. Trimming took off 4 bases at V and 7 bases at J, with 13 bases between the two ends. Written as DNA, the CDR3 is TGTGCCAGCAGTTCTATTACAAGAGGTGGCTACACCTTC. Translating it yields CASSSITRGGYTF.

The rearrangement joins TRBV7-6 to TRBJ2-4, with D unclear. The J call may be faulty, since TRBJ2-7 better matches the DNA end. Germline V gene sequence: CDR1 SGHVS, CDR2 FNYEAQ. CDR3 length: 15 amino acids. This chain's CDR3 is CASSLRASLTHEQYF. The CDR3 region has the DNA TGTGCCAGCAGCCTTCGGGCCTCCCTGACCCACGAGCAGTACTTC.

The V call is TRBV28, the J call TRBJ2-5; D is ambiguous. Trimming removed 5 bases from V and 4 bases from J, with 11 bases in between. There are 13 residues in the CDR3. Germline CDR1 is MDHEN and CDR2 is SYDVKM. The CDR3 here is CASSVSHPETQYF. The CDR3 DNA sequence: TGTGCCAGCAGTGTATCCCATCCAGAGACCCAGTACTTC.

The rearrangement uses TRBV6-2 or TRBV6-3 and TRBJ2-1; D is undetermined. Trimming took 10 bases from V and 8 from J, leaving 15 bases between them. The CDR3 sequence is 12 residues long. Germline values: CDR1 MNHEY, CDR2 SVGEGT. The CDR3 is CATINRNDEQFF. The CDR3 DNA reads as TGTGCCACCATTAATCGTAACGATGAGCAGTTCTTC.

V gene TRBV11-1 combines with J gene TRBJ2-3; TRBD1 aligns across 7 bases. The germline V gene encodes CDR1 SGHAT and CDR2 FQDESV (reference sequence). The trim removed 7 bases at V and 2 bases at J, leaving 6 bases unmatched. CDR3 length equals 14 residues. The CDR3: CASTQTGPTDTQYF. CDR3 nucleotide sequence: TGTGCCAGCACCCAGACAGGGCCCACAGATACGCAGTATTTT.

Remarks on this clonotype: A much larger clone differs by one base, so this may be a read error. The gene calls are TRBV4-2 and TRBJ2-7; D is ambiguous. Germline values: CDR1 LGHNA, CDR2 YNFKEQ. CDR3 size: 14 residues. CDR3 DNA sequence: TGTGCCAGCAGCCAAGACTGGGGTGCCTACGGGCAGTACTTC. It is translated as CASSQDWGAYGQYF.

The chain employs TRBV10-2 and TRBJ2-1; no clear D gene. CDR1 and CDR2 from the germline V gene are WSHSY and SAAADI. The CDR3 is made up of 16 amino acids. V lost 6 bases to trimming and J lost 6 bases, with 21 bases between them. CDR3 in amino acids: CASSLLLGTPGNEQFF. The CDR3 DNA sequence: TGCGCCAGCAGCCTCCTACTCGGAACACCGGGCAATGAGCAGTTCTTC.

This clonotype was seen more than once but under ten times. This chain links TRBV29-1 with TRBJ2-3; 7 nucleotides match TRBD1. The V gene end was trimmed by 7 bases and the J gene end by 9 bases; junction bases not matched to a gene: 10. The germline CDR1 and CDR2 sequences are SQVTM and ANQGSEA. The CDR3 runs to 12 residues. The CDR3 DNA sequence: TGCAGCGATAAGGTGGGGACAGCCACGCAGTATTTT. Its translation is CSDKVGTATQYF.